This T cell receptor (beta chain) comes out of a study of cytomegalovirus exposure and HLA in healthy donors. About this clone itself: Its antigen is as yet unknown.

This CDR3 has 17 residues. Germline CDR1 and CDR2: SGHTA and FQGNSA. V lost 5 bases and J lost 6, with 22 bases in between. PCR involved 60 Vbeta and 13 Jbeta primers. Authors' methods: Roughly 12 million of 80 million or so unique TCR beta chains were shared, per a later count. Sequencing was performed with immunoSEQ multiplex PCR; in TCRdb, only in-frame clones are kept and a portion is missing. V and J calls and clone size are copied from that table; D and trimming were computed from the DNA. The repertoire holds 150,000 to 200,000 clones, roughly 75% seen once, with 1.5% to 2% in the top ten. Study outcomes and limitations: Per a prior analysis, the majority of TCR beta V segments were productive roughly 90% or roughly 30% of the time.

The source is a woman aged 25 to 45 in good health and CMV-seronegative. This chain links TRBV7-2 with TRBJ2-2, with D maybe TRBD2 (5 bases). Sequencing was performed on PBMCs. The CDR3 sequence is CASSVRGSAQRAGELFF. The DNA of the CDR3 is TGTGCCAGCAGCGTTCGGGGTAGCGCCCAGAGGGCCGGGGAGCTGTTTTTT.